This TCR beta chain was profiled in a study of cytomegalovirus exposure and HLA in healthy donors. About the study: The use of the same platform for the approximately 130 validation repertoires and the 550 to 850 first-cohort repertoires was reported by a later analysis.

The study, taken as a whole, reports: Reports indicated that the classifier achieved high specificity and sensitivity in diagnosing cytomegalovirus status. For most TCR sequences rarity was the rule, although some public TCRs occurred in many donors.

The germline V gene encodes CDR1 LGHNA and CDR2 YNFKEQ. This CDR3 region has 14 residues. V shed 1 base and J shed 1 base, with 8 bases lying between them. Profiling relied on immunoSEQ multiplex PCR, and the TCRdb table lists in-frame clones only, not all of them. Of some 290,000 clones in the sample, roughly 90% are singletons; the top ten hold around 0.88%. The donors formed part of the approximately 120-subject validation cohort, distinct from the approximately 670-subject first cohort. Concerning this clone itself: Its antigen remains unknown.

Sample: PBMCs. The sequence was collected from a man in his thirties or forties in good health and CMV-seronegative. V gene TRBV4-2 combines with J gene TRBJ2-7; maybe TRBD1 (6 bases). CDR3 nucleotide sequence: TGTGCCAGCAGCCAAGCCGACAGGTCCTACGAGCAGTACTTC. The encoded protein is CASSQADRSYEQYF.